The T cell receptor (beta chain) under discussion was sequenced for a study of CD8 T cells in ankylosing spondylitis. Findings and limits, study-wide: Within ankylosing spondylitis blood, a TCR beta motif made up of seven to nine highly homologous variants appeared to be characteristic.

From the 5' RACE reads, TCRdb called clonotypes with MiXCR, one entry per CDR3 protein. The sample holds a few hundred thousand distinct CDR3 sequences, approximately 8.2% seen once. Regarding this clonotype: Its specificity is unknown.

The germline gives CDR1 SGHAT, CDR2 FQNNGV. V was pared by 5 bases and J by 5 bases, with 11 bases of the junction left unmatched. The CDR3 covers 16 residues. The rearrangement joins TRBV11-2 to TRBJ2-5; 10 bases are shared with TRBD2. The TCR originated in a male donor with ankylosing spondylitis. Sample: blood, either unsorted or a sorted T cell fraction (not recorded which). CDR3 loop: CASSPGLAGVEETQYF. CDR3 coding DNA: TGTGCCAGCAGCCCCGGGCTAGCGGGAGTGGAGGAGACCCAGTACTTC. Together with reference TRBV11-2 and TRBJ2-5, the CDR3 gives the full variable domain: EAGVAQSPRYKIIEKRQSVAFWCNPISGHATLYWYQQILGQGPKLLIQFQNNGVVDDSQLPKDRFSAERLKGVDSTLKIQPAKLEDSAVYLCASSPGLAGVEETQYFGPGTRLLVL.